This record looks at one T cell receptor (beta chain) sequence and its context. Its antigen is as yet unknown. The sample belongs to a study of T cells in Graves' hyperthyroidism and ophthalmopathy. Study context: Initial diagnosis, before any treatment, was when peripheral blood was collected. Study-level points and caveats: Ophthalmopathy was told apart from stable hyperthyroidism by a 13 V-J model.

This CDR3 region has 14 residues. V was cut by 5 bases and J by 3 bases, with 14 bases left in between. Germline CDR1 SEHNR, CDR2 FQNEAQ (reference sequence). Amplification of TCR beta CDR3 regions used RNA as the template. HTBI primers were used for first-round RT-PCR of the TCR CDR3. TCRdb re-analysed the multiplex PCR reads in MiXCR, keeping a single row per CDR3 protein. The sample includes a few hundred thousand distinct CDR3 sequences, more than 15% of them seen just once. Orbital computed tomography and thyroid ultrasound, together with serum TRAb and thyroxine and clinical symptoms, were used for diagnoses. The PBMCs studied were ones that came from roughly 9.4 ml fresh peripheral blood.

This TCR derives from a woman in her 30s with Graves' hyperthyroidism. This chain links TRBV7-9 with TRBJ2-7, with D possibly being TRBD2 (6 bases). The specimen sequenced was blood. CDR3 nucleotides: TGTGCCAGCAGCACCCTCGGGAGTTTCTACGAGCAGTACTTC. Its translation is CASSTLGSFYEQYF.